The present T cell receptor beta chain was sequenced within a study of blood T cell repertoires in COVID-19. Study-level background: COVID-19 samples collected from the United States, Italy and Spain covered acute and convalescent phases. PBMCs, B-cell-depleted T cells, or T cells were the source of the cDNA or gDNA that made up the material.

Here immunoSEQ multiplex PCR was the method, and the copy in TCRdb shows in-frame clones only, minus some. The sample lists 150,000 or so clones; 84% were seen once. All enrollees were about 18 to 95 years old and from some 24 US areas. Which cohort a participant joined came from the clinical history participants gave. There are 15 residues in the CDR3. Per germline, CDR1 MNHNS and CDR2 SASEGT. The V and J ends lost 3 bases and 0 bases respectively, with 11 bases between them. This clone occurred a few times. The clonotype originates from a woman aged 50 to 60 who had recovered from COVID-19. The genes are TRBV6-1 and TRBJ1-2; D is undetermined. The sequenced material came from PBMCs or T cells enriched from blood (not recorded which). The CDR3 region is CASSDITRANYGYTF. In nucleotides, the CDR3 is TGTGCCAGCAGTGACATTACTAGGGCTAACTATGGCTACACCTTC.